One and the same sample provided the 11 T cell receptor beta chains below, sequenced in a study of tumor and adjacent non-tumor tissue in lung cancer. No cell sorting was done before RNA was extracted from the tissue. Three rounds of nested PCR, following a modified ARM-PCR protocol, produced the TCRbeta library. TCRdb re-derived calls from the multiplex PCR reads in MiXCR, one entry per CDR3 protein. The table lists approximately 76,000 distinct CDR3 sequences, approximately 71% of them singletons, with 10% to 15% in the top ten. Material: lung tumor tissue. These receptors were obtained from a woman in her 70s with non-small cell lung cancer.

The DNA of the CDR3 is TGCGCCAGCGGCAAGGGACGGATTAGCACAGATACGCAGTATTTT. It is translated as CASGKGRISTDTQYF. The chain recombines TRBV4-1 with TRBJ2-3, with D tentatively TRBD1 or TRBD2 (5 bases each). There are 15 residues in the CDR3. The ends were cut back, 8 bases at V and 0 bases at J, with 15 bases in the middle. In germline, CDR1 is MGHRA, CDR2 YSYEKL.

Remarks on this clonotype: This sequence may be a read error, since a much larger clone differs from it by one base. The gene calls are TRBV11-2 and TRBJ2-2, with D hard to call. In germline, CDR1 is SGHAT, CDR2 FQNNGV. The CDR3 has 15 amino acids. The DNA for the CDR3 is TGTGCCAGCCCCCTCGGGCAGGAAAACACCAGGGAGCTGTTTTTT. Translating gives CASPLGQENTRELFF.

This clonotype is a singleton in its sample. V gene TRBV10-3 combines with J gene TRBJ2-2; unclear D gene. This CDR3 comprises 12 residues. V dropped 5 bases and J dropped 9 bases, with 10 bases sitting between them. Germline CDR1 and CDR2: ENHRY and SYGVKD. The CDR3 sequence is CAISPNTRELFF. The CDR3 nucleotides read TGTGCCATCAGTCCGAATACCAGGGAGCTGTTTTTT.

The V call is TRBV28, the J call TRBJ1-1; D unresolved. The germline gives CDR1 MDHEN, CDR2 SYDVKM. The V gene lost 9 bases and the J gene lost 4 bases, with 12 bases spanning the gap. The CDR3 loop spans 12 amino acids. The CDR3 loop reads CASQALSTEAFF. CDR3 coding DNA: TGTGCCAGTCAGGCTTTGAGCACTGAAGCTTTCTTT.

A note on this clonotype: A clone one base away is much larger, so this may be a read error. V usage is TRBV28 and J usage is TRBJ2-7; 11 nucleotides line up with TRBD2. CDR3 length: 17 residues. Germline V CDR1 and CDR2: MDHEN, SYDVKM. CDR3 DNA: TGTGCCAGCAGTGAGGTAGCGGGAGGGCTTGGATCCTACGGGCAGTACTTC. Residues: CASSEVAGGLGSYGQYF.

Regarding this clonotype: This may arise from a read error, as a much more abundant clone is one base away. V gene TRBV12-3 or TRBV12-4 combines with J gene TRBJ1-2, with a tentative D call TRBD1 (6 bases). Trimming left V 3 bases short and J 7 bases short, with 12 bases between. This CDR3 contains 13 residues. The CDR3 DNA follows: TGTGCCAGCAGTTTCGGCGGCAGGGGTGGCTACACCTTC. Protein: CASSFGGRGGYTF.

The table lists this clonotype with many counts. This chain links TRBV6-5 with TRBJ1-5; D call uncertain. Germline loops: CDR1 MNHEY, CDR2 SVGAGI. CDR3 length: 12 residues. The germline V and J ends were trimmed by 5 bases and 6 bases, with 8 bases remaining between them. The CDR3 sequence is CASSPTTQPQHF. DNA for the CDR3: TGTGCCAGCAGTCCTACTACTCAGCCCCAGCATTTT.

A remark on this clonotype: Sequence at one end of the junction differs from germline and may be a read error. V gene TRBV6-5 combines with J gene TRBJ1-5; a weak D match, TRBD1 (5 bases). Per the germline V gene, CDR1 is MNHEY and CDR2 is SVGAGI. This CDR3 contains 15 residues. The CDR3 region has the DNA TGTGCCAGCAGACCAACCCGCCCAGGGCTTCAGCCCCAGCGTTTT. Translated: CASRPTRPGLQPQRF.

This clonotype was counted ten times or more. This sequence joins TRBV29-1 and TRBJ2-1; TRBD2 agrees at 11 bases. Germline V gene lookup returns CDR1 SQVTM and CDR2 ANQGSEA. V lost 4 bases and J lost 6; bases outside the gene matches: 8. This CDR3 contains 15 residues. This CDR3 reads CSVATSGSFGNEQFF. The DNA for the CDR3 is TGCAGCGTTGCCACTAGCGGGAGTTTTGGCAATGAGCAGTTCTTC.

This clonotype was picked up one time. The junction does not match germline at one end; this may be a read error. The chain uses TRBV29-1 and TRBJ2-1; TRBD1 or TRBD2 may be the D gene (6 bases each). This CDR3 is 13 amino acids long. Germline CDR1 is SQVTM and CDR2 is ANQGSEA. The CDR3 DNA is TGCAGCGTAGGGGGGTCCTCGGGATATGAGCAGTTCTTT. Protein sequence: CSVGGSSGYEQFF.

The chain joins TRBV10-1 to TRBJ2-1, with TRBD2 matching 12 bases. The CDR3 is made up of 16 amino acids. Germline V gives CDR1 WNHNN, CDR2 SYGVQD (reference sequence). J lost 8 bases, V lost 3 bases, and 8 bases had no gene match. CDR3 region: CASSDPASGRAYEQFF. DNA for the CDR3: TGCGCCAGCAGTGATCCGGCTAGCGGGAGGGCATATGAGCAGTTCTTC.